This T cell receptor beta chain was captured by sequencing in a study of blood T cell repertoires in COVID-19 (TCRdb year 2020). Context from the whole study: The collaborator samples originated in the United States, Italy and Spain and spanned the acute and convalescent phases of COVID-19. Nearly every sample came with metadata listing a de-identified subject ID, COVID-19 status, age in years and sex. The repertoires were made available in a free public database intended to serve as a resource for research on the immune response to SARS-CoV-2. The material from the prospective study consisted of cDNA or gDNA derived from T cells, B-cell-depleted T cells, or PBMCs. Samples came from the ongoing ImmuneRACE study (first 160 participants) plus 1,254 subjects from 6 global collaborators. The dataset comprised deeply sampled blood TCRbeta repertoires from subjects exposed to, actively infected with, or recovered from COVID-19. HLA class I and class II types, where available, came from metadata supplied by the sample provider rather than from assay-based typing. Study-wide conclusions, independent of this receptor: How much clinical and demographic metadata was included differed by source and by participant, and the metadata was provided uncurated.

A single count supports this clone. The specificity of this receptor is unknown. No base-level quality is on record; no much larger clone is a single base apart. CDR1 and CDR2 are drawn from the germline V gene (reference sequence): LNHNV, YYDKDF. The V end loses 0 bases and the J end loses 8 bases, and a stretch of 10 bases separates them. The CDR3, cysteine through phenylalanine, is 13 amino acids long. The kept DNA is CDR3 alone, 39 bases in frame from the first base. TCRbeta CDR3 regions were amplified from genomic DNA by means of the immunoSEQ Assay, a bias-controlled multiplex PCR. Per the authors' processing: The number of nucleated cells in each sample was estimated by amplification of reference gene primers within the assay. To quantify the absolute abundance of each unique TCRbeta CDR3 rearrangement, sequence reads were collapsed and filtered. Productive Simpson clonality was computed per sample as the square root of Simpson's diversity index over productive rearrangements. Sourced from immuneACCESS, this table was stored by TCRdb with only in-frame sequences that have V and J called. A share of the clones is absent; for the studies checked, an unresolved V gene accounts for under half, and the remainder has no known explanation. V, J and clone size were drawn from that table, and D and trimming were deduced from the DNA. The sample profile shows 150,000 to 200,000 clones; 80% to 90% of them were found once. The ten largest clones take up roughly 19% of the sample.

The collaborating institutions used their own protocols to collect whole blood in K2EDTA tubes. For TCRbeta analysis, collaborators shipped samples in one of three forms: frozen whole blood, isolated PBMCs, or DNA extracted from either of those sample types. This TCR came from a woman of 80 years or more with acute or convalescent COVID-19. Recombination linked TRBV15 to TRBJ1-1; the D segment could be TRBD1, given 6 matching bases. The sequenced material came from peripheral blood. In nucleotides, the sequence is TGTGCCACCAGCAGAGATTCTGACAGGGAAGCTTTCTTT. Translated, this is CATSRDSDREAFF. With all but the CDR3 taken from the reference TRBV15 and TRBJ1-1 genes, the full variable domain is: DAMVIQNPRYQVTQFGKPVTLSCSQTLNHNVMYWYQQKSSQAPKLLFHYYDKDFNNEADTPDNFQSRRPNTSFCFLDIRSPGLGDTAMYLCATSRDSDREAFFGQGTRLTVV.